The TCR beta chain under discussion was sequenced for a study of identical twins. Points on this clonotype: The antigen is unknown.

The V gene's germline CDR1 is KGHDR and CDR2 SFDVKD. Trimming took 4 bases from V and 4 from J, leaving 8 bases between them. The CDR3 sequence is 13 residues long. General study results and limits: Partial confounding of zero-insertion analyses by invariant MAIT and iNKT cells was possible.

TCRdb reprocessed the 5' RACE reads with MiXCR, giving one entry per CDR3 protein. The data show some 630,000 distinct CDR3 sequences, 7.1% seen once. These data were likewise used in another study, on yellow fever vaccine responses in identical twins.

The source material was PBMCs. This chain uses TRBV24-1 with TRBJ2-3; weak D call: TRBD2 (5 bases). This TCR came from a woman between 18 and 29 years old in good health. The CDR3 DNA reads as TGTGCCACCAGTGACCCCGGGGCAGATACGCAGTATTTT. It codes for CATSDPGADTQYF.